This TCR beta chain is drawn from a study of blood T cell repertoires in COVID-19. Study information: T cells, B-cell-depleted T cells, or PBMCs provided the cDNA or gDNA that served as material.

Cohort 3 donors counted as recovered after two negative PCRs, clearance, or resolved symptoms. In the original workflow: Reference gene primer amplification gave estimated nucleated cell counts. Sequenced by immunoSEQ multiplex PCR; TCRdb stores in-frame clones only, minus some. V, J and clone size were drawn from that table, and D and trimming were deduced from the DNA. The top ten clones hold 1% of a sample with more than 350,000 clones, over 75% of them seen once. Between the trimmed V and J ends, which lost 3 bases and 8 bases, there was a span of 18 bases. Germline V gives CDR1 SGDLS, CDR2 YYNGEE. The CDR3 covers 15 residues.

The clonotype was recovered from a man between 18 and 29 years old who had recovered from COVID-19. V usage is TRBV9 and J usage is TRBJ2-1, with a possible D match to TRBD1 (5 bases). Sequencing used PBMCs or T cells enriched from blood (not recorded which). The CDR3 region is CASSAQERRSDEQFF. CDR3 coding DNA: TGTGCCAGCAGCGCACAGGAGCGCCGGTCGGATGAGCAGTTCTTC.